This T cell receptor beta chain is drawn from a study of control samples from healthy donors and cancer patients. Assay used: immunoSEQ multiplex PCR; TCRdb lists only in-frame clones, some missing. The sample has 75,000 to 100,000 clones, approximately 78% seen once; the top ten hold 2% to 2.5%. The CDR3 covers 15 residues. The germline V gene encodes CDR1 SNHLY and CDR2 FYNNEI. The V end lost 7 bases, the J end lost 11 bases, and 21 bases lay between the germline ends. The table lists this clone with a few counts. The sequence came from a man between 60 and 75 years old in good health. The material sequenced was blood. The chain is built from TRBV2 and TRBJ1-6, with no clear D. Here the CDR3 reads CASIPFGPSRTPLHF. As DNA, the CDR3 is TGTGCCAGCATCCCGTTCGGGCCTTCCAGGACACCCCTCCACTTT. The whole variable domain, remainder taken from reference TRBV2 and TRBJ1-6, is EPEVTQTPSHQVTQMGQEVILRCVPISNHLYFYWYRQILGQKVEFLVSFYNNEISEKSEIFDDQFSVERPDGSNFTLKIRSTKLEDSAMYFCASIPFGPSRTPLHFGNGTRLTVT.